These T cell receptor beta chains were read from a single sample in a study of blood T cell repertoires in COVID-19. Sequencing used immunoSEQ multiplex PCR; TCRdb keeps in-frame clones, though not all of them. The sample consists of 120,000 or so clones, about 80% of them appearing once. Sequenced sample: peripheral blood. Source of these receptors: a man aged 60-69 years with active or convalescent COVID-19. Both conserved end residues are part of each CDR3. A D gene is named only where the DNA matches it firmly. Rows may omit the clone size; those that give it use once, few, many or a size class.

TRBV5-1	TRBJ2-2	TRBD1	NA	CASSARTGNTGELFF	TGCGCCAGCAGCGCCAGGACAGGGAACACCGGGGAGCTGTTTTTT
TRBV2	TRBJ2-5	TRBD2	few	CASSDTGLAVKETQYF	TGTGCCAGCAGTGATACGGGACTAGCGGTTAAGGAGACCCAGTACTTC
TRBV5-4	TRBJ1-4	TRBD1	NA	CASSSDRGFEEKLFF	TGTGCCAGCAGCTCGGACAGGGGGTTCGAAGAAAAACTGTTTTTT
TRBV7-2	TRBJ2-2	NA	once	CASSLQVNTGELFF	TGTGCCAGCAGCCTACAGGTGAACACCGGGGAGCTGTTTTTT
TRBV7-9	TRBJ2-7	TRBD2	NA	CASSSPGLAGGYGYEQYF	TGTGCCAGCAGCAGCCCGGGACTAGCGGGAGGGTACGGTTACGAGCAGTACTTC
TRBV25-1	TRBJ2-5	NA	NA	CASSPRGQETQYF	TGTGCCAGCTCCCCCAGGGGCCAAGAGACCCAGTACTTC
TRBV19	TRBJ1-2	TRBD1	NA	CASNKDRAFTGGYTF	TGTGCCAGTAATAAGGACAGGGCCTTCACGGGGGGCTACACCTTC
TRBV5-1	TRBJ2-5	NA	once	CASSFGRHGETQYF	TGCGCCAGCAGCTTTGGGCGCCATGGGGAGACCCAGTACTTC
TRBV10-3	TRBJ2-1	NA	NA	CAISVGRGSNNEQFF	TGTGCCATCAGTGTCGGCCGGGGATCAAACAATGAGCAGTTCTTC
TRBV11-2	TRBJ2-2	NA	NA	CASSSRGSSGELFF	TGTGCCAGCAGCTCCCGGGGGAGCTCCGGGGAGCTGTTTTTT
TRBV14	TRBJ2-7	NA	few	CASSRQFGYEQYF	TGTGCCAGCAGCAGACAGTTTGGCTACGAGCAGTACTTC
TRBV5-5	TRBJ2-7	TRBD1	NA	CASSLVWSGGEQYF	TGTGCCAGCAGCTTGGTATGGTCAGGGGGCGAGCAGTACTTC
TRBV11-1	TRBJ2-2	TRBD2	once	CASSLLAVNTGELFF	TGTGCCAGCAGCTTACTAGCGGTCAACACCGGGGAGCTGTTTTTT
TRBV2	TRBJ2-3	TRBD1	NA	CASSGTGHVTQYF	TGTGCCAGCAGTGGGACAGGCCACGTTACGCAGTATTTT
TRBV7-8	TRBJ2-7	TRBD2	NA	CASSSSGGSSYEQYF	TGTGCCAGCAGCTCAAGCGGGGGGAGCTCCTACGAGCAGTACTTC
TRBV5-4	TRBJ1-4	TRBD1	NA	CASSGKTGANEKLFF	TGTGCCAGCAGCGGAAAGACAGGGGCCAATGAAAAACTGTTTTTT
TRBV9	TRBJ2-5	TRBD2	NA	CASSGLAGEGETQYF	TGTGCCAGCAGCGGTCTAGCGGGAGAGGGAGAGACCCAGTACTTC
TRBV29-1	TRBJ1-4	TRBD1	NA	CSVDSGTGAEKLFF	TGCAGCGTTGACTCCGGGACAGGAGCTGAAAAACTGTTTTTT
TRBV27	TRBJ2-3	TRBD2	NA	CASSFGLAGSDTQYF	TGTGCCAGCAGTTTTGGGCTAGCGGGATCAGATACGCAGTATTTT
TRBV6-1	TRBJ2-5	TRBD2	NA	CASSAALAGAQETQYF	TGTGCCAGCAGTGCCGCTCTAGCGGGGGCTCAAGAGACCCAGTACTTC
TRBV13	TRBJ2-3	NA	NA	CASSLAGAFTDTQYF	TGTGCCAGCAGCTTAGCGGGAGCCTTCACAGATACGCAGTATTTT
TRBV23-1	TRBJ1-5	TRBD1	NA	CASSHRGQGGNQPQHF	TGCGCCAGCAGTCATCGAGGACAGGGGGGGAATCAGCCCCAGCATTTT
TRBV6-1	TRBJ1-5	TRBD1	many	CASSEVGTGKSSNQPQHF	TGTGCCAGCAGTGAAGTTGGGACAGGGAAGAGTAGCAATCAGCCCCAGCATTTT
TRBV7-9	TRBJ2-1	NA	NA	CASSLVLEQFF	TGTGCCAGCAGCTTAGTTCTTGAGCAGTTCTTC
TRBV2	TRBJ2-5	NA	NA	CASSVVGRETQYF	TGTGCCAGCAGTGTGGTGGGGCGGGAGACCCAGTACTTC
TRBV18	TRBJ2-2	NA	few	CASSRDSTNTGELFF	TGTGCCAGCTCAAGGGACTCGACGAACACCGGGGAGCTGTTTTTT
TRBV7-9	TRBJ2-3	NA	once	CASSLPHGTSTDTQYF	TGTGCCAGCAGTCTTCCACACGGGACTAGCACAGATACGCAGTATTTT
TRBV19	TRBJ2-1	TRBD2	NA	CASSIGAGAHNEQFF	TGTGCCAGTAGTATCGGAGCGGGAGCCCACAATGAGCAGTTCTTC
TRBV7-2	TRBJ2-7	TRBD2	few	CASSLDLGGGRPPEQYF	TGTGCCAGCAGCTTAGATTTGGGGGGCGGGAGGCCCCCCGAGCAGTACTTC
TRBV14	TRBJ2-3	NA	NA	CASSQDKRGTDTQYF	TGTGCCAGCAGCCAAGACAAAAGGGGAACAGATACGCAGTATTTT
TRBV11-2	TRBJ2-2	NA	NA	CASSLRGTGELFF	TGTGCCAGCAGCTTACGAGGAACCGGGGAGCTGTTTTTT
TRBV6-6	TRBJ1-1	TRBD1	NA	CASTALGQGTEAFF	TGTGCCAGCACCGCCCTGGGACAGGGCACTGAAGCTTTCTTT
TRBV11-2	TRBJ2-7	TRBD1	NA	CASSSNRDRIGEQYF	TGTGCCAGCAGCTCCAACCGGGACAGGATAGGCGAGCAGTACTTC
TRBV29-1	TRBJ1-1	TRBD1	once	CSPQGADTEAFF	TGCAGCCCTCAGGGGGCGGATACTGAAGCTTTCTTT
TRBV18	TRBJ2-7	TRBD1	few	CASSPDRVGQYF	TGTGCCAGCTCACCGGACAGGGTCGGACAGTACTTC
TRBV5-5	TRBJ2-7	TRBD1	NA	CASSPTGANAYERYF	TGTGCCAGCAGCCCGACAGGGGCTAACGCCTACGAGCGGTACTTC
TRBV19	TRBJ2-7	NA	once	CASSRRQGLTEQYF	TGTGCCAGTTCGAGGCGGCAGGGATTAACCGAGCAGTACTTC
TRBV30	TRBJ2-6	NA	NA	CAWTGTGANVLTF	TGTGCCTGGACAGGTACTGGGGCCAACGTCCTGACTTTC
TRBV28	TRBJ2-3	TRBD2	NA	CASRQAGATDTQYF	TGTGCCAGCAGGCAAGCGGGAGCAACAGATACGCAGTATTTT
TRBV7-2	TRBJ2-3	TRBD2	NA	CASSSPRGSADTQYF	TGTGCCAGCAGCTCCCCCCGCGGGAGTGCAGATACGCAGTATTTT
TRBV2	TRBJ1-6	NA	few	CASSGARINNSPLHF	TGTGCCAGCAGTGGGGCCCGGATCAATAATTCACCCCTCCACTTT
TRBV18	TRBJ2-1	NA	NA	CASSPQEGNEQFF	TGTGCCAGCTCCCCACAGGAGGGCAATGAGCAGTTCTTC
TRBV19	TRBJ2-7	NA	NA	CASSHGRFREQYF	TGTGCCAGTAGTCATGGGAGGTTTCGAGAGCAGTACTTC
TRBV7-2	TRBJ2-4	TRBD2	NA	CASSYIAGGKNIQYF	TGTGCCAGCAGCTACATAGCGGGAGGGAAAAACATTCAGTACTTC
TRBV28	TRBJ2-7	TRBD1	NA	CASWQGTAEQYF	TGTGCCAGCTGGCAAGGGACAGCTGAGCAGTACTTC
TRBV11-2	TRBJ1-1	NA	once	CASSLDRVTEAFF	TGTGCCAGCAGCTTAGACAGGGTGACTGAAGCTTTCTTT
TRBV11-2	TRBJ2-7	TRBD2	few	CASSPTAGTTYEQYF	TGTGCCAGCAGCCCTACGGCGGGGACTACCTACGAGCAGTACTTC
TRBV10-1	TRBJ2-7	TRBD2	NA	CASRSRGGAYEQYF	TGCGCCAGCAGGTCCCGGGGGGGGGCCTACGAGCAGTACTTC
TRBV18	TRBJ2-5	TRBD1	NA	CASSPTGQKETQYF	TGTGCCAGCTCACCTACGGGACAGAAAGAGACCCAGTACTTC
TRBV4-3	TRBJ1-3	NA	NA	CASSPQKGDTIYF	TGCGCCAGCAGCCCCCAGAAGGGGGACACCATATATTTT
TRBV4-1	TRBJ2-7	NA	NA	CASSQDHGRGEQYF	TGCGCCAGCAGCCAAGATCATGGCCGTGGCGAGCAGTACTTC
TRBV4-3	TRBJ2-7	TRBD2	NA	CASSQDPLAGLPYEQYF	TGCGCCAGCAGCCAAGATCCCCTAGCGGGACTTCCCTACGAGCAGTACTTC
TRBV6-5	TRBJ1-1	TRBD1	NA	CASSTRTGGNTEAFF	TGTGCCAGCAGTACACGGACAGGGGGTAACACTGAAGCTTTCTTT